These T cell receptor beta chains were read from a single sample in a study of blood T cell repertoires in COVID-19. The data were produced by immunoSEQ multiplex PCR, yet TCRdb's version contains in-frame clones alone and is incomplete. Of roughly 190,000 clones listed, approximately 86% were seen once; the top ten hold roughly 7%. The sample comprised peripheral blood. These TCRs come from an elderly woman in a cohort sampled during active or convalescent COVID-19. Both conserved end residues are part of each CDR3. A D gene is named only where the DNA matches it firmly. The size field is filled for only some rows; it gives once, few, many or a size class.

D gene	V gene	CDR3 length	J gene	clone size	CDR3 protein	CDR3 DNA
TRBD1	TRBV7-2	15	TRBJ1-5	-	CASSLAQGGNQPQHF	TGTGCCAGCAGCTTAGCCCAGGGGGGCAATCAGCCCCAGCATTTT
-	TRBV7-2	13	TRBJ1-1	few	CASSLYLNTEAFF	TGTGCCAGCAGCTTATATCTGAACACTGAAGCTTTCTTT
-	TRBV3-1/TRBV3-2	16	TRBJ2-1	-	CASSQVRGGAGDEQFF	TGTGCCAGCAGCCAAGTGAGAGGGGGGGCAGGGGATGAGCAGTTCTTC
-	TRBV9	14	TRBJ1-2	-	CASSANGGPYGYTF	TGTGCCAGCAGCGCCAACGGGGGGCCCTATGGCTACACCTTC
-	TRBV5-8	14	TRBJ1-1	-	CASSFVSGVSEAFF	TGTGCCAGCAGCTTCGTGTCAGGGGTTAGTGAAGCTTTCTTT
TRBD1	TRBV2	11	TRBJ1-2	-	CASGQGSGYTF	TGTGCCAGCGGACAGGGGAGCGGCTACACCTTC
TRBD1	TRBV29-1	13	TRBJ1-3	-	CSASGQGRNTIYF	TGCAGCGCCTCGGGACAGGGTAGAAACACCATATATTTT
-	TRBV30	17	TRBJ2-7	-	CAWSVLRGTGASYEQYF	TGTGCCTGGAGTGTACTTCGAGGAACAGGAGCTTCCTACGAGCAGTACTTC
TRBD1	TRBV5-4	17	TRBJ1-6	-	CASSYSRTGGVYSPLHF	TGTGCCAGCAGCTACTCCCGGACAGGGGGCGTTTATTCACCCCTCCACTTT
TRBD1	TRBV27	13	TRBJ2-3	few	CASRDRVADTQYF	TGTGCCAGCCGGGACAGGGTTGCAGATACGCAGTATTTT
-	TRBV9	13	TRBJ2-2	-	CASNRGGTGELFF	TGTGCCAGTAACCGAGGGGGTACCGGGGAGCTGTTTTTT
TRBD1	TRBV28	16	TRBJ2-5	-	CASSRTGGRGWETQYF	TGTGCCAGCAGCAGGACAGGGGGTCGGGGTTGGGAGACCCAGTACTTC
-	TRBV7-9	14	TRBJ1-2	-	CASSLVSTNYGYTF	TGTGCCAGCAGCTTAGTAAGCACTAACTATGGCTACACCTTC
TRBD2	TRBV18	15	TRBJ2-3	-	CASSRGRAETDTQYF	TGTGCCAGCTCACGCGGGAGGGCCGAAACAGATACGCAGTATTTT
-	TRBV6-5	11	TRBJ2-1	few	CATTIAVEQFF	TGTGCCACCACCATAGCGGTTGAGCAGTTCTTC
-	TRBV5-1	14	TRBJ2-7	once	CASSSQGRSYEQYF	TGCGCCAGCAGCTCACAGGGGAGGTCCTACGAGCAGTACTTC
TRBD2	TRBV27	15	TRBJ2-1	-	CASKYLAGERNEQFF	TGTGCCAGCAAGTATCTAGCGGGAGAACGCAATGAGCAGTTCTTC
TRBD1	TRBV9	15	TRBJ1-6	-	CASSVDRGLGSPLHF	TGTGCCAGCAGCGTGGACAGGGGGCTGGGTTCACCCCTCCACTTT
-	TRBV5-4	14	TRBJ1-3	-	CASSVQGTGNTIYF	TGTGCCAGCAGCGTACAGGGCACTGGAAACACCATATATTTT
-	TRBV18	15	TRBJ1-2	-	CASSPPPMGVGGYTF	TGTGCCAGCTCACCACCCCCCATGGGAGTCGGAGGCTACACCTTC
TRBD1	TRBV19	14	TRBJ1-2	-	CASSRDSALYGYTF	TGTGCCAGTAGTAGGGACAGCGCTCTCTATGGCTACACCTTC